The next 30 T cell receptor beta chains were all read from a single sample in a study of blood T cell repertoires in COVID-19. Sequenced by immunoSEQ multiplex PCR; TCRdb stores in-frame clones only, minus some. The sample records around 300,000 clones, roughly 88% being singletons. Sequencing was carried out using peripheral blood. These receptors all come from a woman aged 30 to 39 with COVID-19, enrolled during active disease.

The V gene is TRBV9, the J gene TRBJ1-1; D is perhaps TRBD1 (6 bases). CDR3 length: 14 amino acids. V was trimmed by 0 bases and J by 7 bases, leaving 13 bases between them. CDR1 and CDR2 (germline): SGDLS, YYNGEE. The CDR3 region is CASSVVQGLSEAFF. CDR3 sequence (DNA): TGTGCCAGCAGCGTAGTTCAGGGGCTCAGTGAAGCTTTCTTT.

This sequence joins TRBV29-1 and TRBJ1-2; 9 bases agree with TRBD1. CDR3 length: 14 amino acids. Germline V gene lookup returns CDR1 SQVTM and CDR2 ANQGSEA. The V segment lost 6 bases and the J segment 2 bases; nucleotides outside the gene matches: 7. CDR3 in amino acids: CSVPQQGANYGYTF. The DNA of the CDR3 is TGCAGCGTGCCCCAACAGGGGGCAAACTATGGCTACACCTTC.

V is TRBV7-8 and J is TRBJ1-2, with D tentatively TRBD1 (6 bases). The germline V gene encodes CDR1 SGHVS and CDR2 FQNEAQ. This CDR3 is 15 amino acids long. V was trimmed by 3 bases and J by 6 bases, leaving 17 bases between them. In DNA form, the CDR3 reads TGTGCCAGCAGCTTGGCGCGGGGGGGCTTAAATGGCTACACCTTC. Protein sequence: CASSLARGGLNGYTF. Supplemented by reference TRBV7-8 and TRBJ1-2, the full variable domain reads GAGVSQSPRYKVAKRGQDVALRCDPISGHVSLFWYQQALGQGPEFLTYFQNEAQLDKSGLPSDRFFAERPEGSVSTLKIQRTQQEDSAVYLCASSLARGGLNGYTFGSGTRLTVV.

The gene calls are TRBV5-4 and TRBJ2-3, with 9 bases that match TRBD1. Germline CDR1 reads SGHNT; CDR2 reads YYREEE (reference sequence). Trimming removed 0 bases from V and 5 bases from J; junction bases left unmatched: 7. This CDR3 region has 16 residues. The CDR3 loop reads CASSLEGQGLKDTQYF. The CDR3 coding sequence is TGTGCCAGCAGCTTGGAGGGACAGGGCTTGAAAGATACGCAGTATTTT.

The chain has TRBV4-2 and TRBJ2-1; possibly TRBD2 for D (7 bases). Trimming took 0 bases from V and 6 from J, leaving 12 bases between them. The CDR3 has 15 amino acids. Germline CDR1 LGHNA, CDR2 YNFKEQ. CDR3 bases: TGTGCCAGCAGCCAAGACGGCGGGGGCCCCAATGAGCAGTTCTTC. It yields the protein CASSQDGGGPNEQFF.

CDR3 sequence reads: CASSTRQGLTYEQYV. Written as DNA, the CDR3 is TGCGCCAGCAGCACGAGACAGGGGTTGACCTACGAGCAGTACGTC. The chain recombines TRBV10-1 with TRBJ2-7, with 8 bases fitting TRBD1. V shed 6 bases and J 2 bases; nucleotides not matched to a gene: 9. Germline V CDR1 and CDR2: WNHNN, SYGVQD (reference sequence). The CDR3 is 15 residues long.

This clone has a single count. This chain connects TRBV3-1 (or the pseudogene TRBV3-2) to TRBJ1-2, with 7 bases identical to TRBD1. The trim removed 0 bases at V and 2 bases at J, leaving 6 bases unmatched. The V gene's germline CDR1 is LGHDT and CDR2 YNNKEL (reference sequence). The CDR3 sequence is 16 residues long. CDR3 sequence reads: CASSQDEQGPNYGYTF. The CDR3 bases are TGTGCCAGCAGCCAAGATGAACAGGGGCCGAACTATGGCTACACCTTC.

The V gene is TRBV9, the J gene TRBJ1-1; D remains unclear. The V gene lost 0 bases and the J gene lost 5 bases, with 5 bases spanning the gap. Germline V gives CDR1 SGDLS, CDR2 YYNGEE. This CDR3 spans 12 amino acids. CDR3 in amino acids: CASSVGGTEAFF. In DNA form, the CDR3 reads TGTGCCAGCAGCGTAGGAGGGACTGAAGCTTTCTTT.

This clone was seen just once. The gene calls are TRBV6-6 and TRBJ1-5; a possible D gene is TRBD1 (6 bases). The germline V gene encodes CDR1 MNHNY and CDR2 SVGAGI (reference sequence). This CDR3 has 15 amino acids. Between the trimmed V and J ends, which lost 5 bases and 9 bases, there was a span of 20 bases. The chain's CDR3 is CASSRSQGPDGPQHF. CDR3 coding DNA: TGTGCCAGCAGTCGCTCACAGGGCCCGGATGGGCCCCAGCATTTT.

The CDR3 loop is CASQGREGANEKLFF. The CDR3 DNA follows: TGTGCCAGCCAAGGACGGGAGGGTGCTAATGAAAAACTGTTTTTT. The chain employs TRBV6-5 and TRBJ1-4; D ambiguous. Trimming removed 8 bases from V and 3 bases from J, with 16 bases in between. The CDR3 runs to 15 residues. Germline V gene data show CDR1 as MNHEY and CDR2 as SVGAGI.

The chain links TRBV7-9 to TRBJ2-7; unclear D gene. Germline lookup yields CDR1 SEHNR and CDR2 FQNEAQ (reference sequence). V lost 5 bases and J 3 bases, leaving 8 bases between the germline ends. There are 12 residues in the CDR3. CDR3 nucleotides: TGTGCCAGCAGCCCCGAGCGCTACGAGCAGTACTTC. Protein sequence: CASSPERYEQYF.

J is TRBJ1-1 and V is TRBV6-5; a possible D gene is TRBD1 (5 bases). The CDR3 totals 12 residues. Germline V gives CDR1 MNHEY, CDR2 SVGAGI. Trimming removed 10 bases from V and 4 bases from J, with 13 bases in between. The CDR3 loop reads CATLFGATEAFF. CDR3 sequence (DNA): TGTGCCACCCTCTTTGGGGCCACTGAAGCTTTCTTT.

This clone was counted only a few times. The V gene is TRBV6-5, the J gene TRBJ1-1, with D possibly matching TRBD1 (6 bases). Trimming took 11 bases from V and 7 from J, leaving 17 bases between them. The length of the CDR3 is 12 residues. Germline loops: CDR1 MNHEY, CDR2 SVGAGI. DNA for the CDR3: TGTGCCGGAAGGGGGTTTTGGGATGAAGCTTTCTTT. It yields the protein CAGRGFWDEAFF.

The V call is TRBV12-5, the J call TRBJ2-1, with TRBD2 matching 7 bases. Looked up from germline, CDR1 is LGHNT and CDR2 is FRNRAP. The CDR3 has 15 amino acids. Unmatched junction bases numbered 10, after V lost 7 bases and J lost 4 bases. The CDR3 reads CASAPLGGGYNEQFF. CDR3 sequence (DNA): TGTGCTAGTGCCCCACTGGGGGGGGGTTACAATGAGCAGTTCTTC.

This chain uses TRBV20-1 with TRBJ2-7, with 8 bases that match TRBD2. CDR1 DFQATT and CDR2 SNEGSKA come from the germline V gene (reference sequence). The CDR3 is 11 residues long. The trim removed 7 bases at V and 1 base at J, leaving 0 bases unmatched. The CDR3 reads CSVAGSYEQYV. The CDR3 region has the DNA TGCAGTGTAGCGGGGTCCTACGAGCAGTACGTC.

The chain employs TRBV4-3 and TRBJ2-1; TRBD2 might be the D (5 bases). CDR1 LGHNA and CDR2 YSLEER come from the germline V gene. V lost 2 bases and J lost 10, with 15 bases in between. This CDR3 is built from 14 residues. The CDR3 sequence is CASSQSRAGGEQFF. The DNA of the CDR3 is TGCGCCAGCAGCCAATCCCGTGCGGGCGGCGAGCAGTTCTTC.

In its sample, this clone was seen once. V gene TRBV5-1 combines with J gene TRBJ1-4, with no clear D. Germline CDR1 reads SGHRS; CDR2 reads YFSETQ. Trimming took 4 bases from V and 10 from J, leaving 14 bases between them. CDR3 size: 13 residues. Here the CDR3 DNA reads TGCGCCAGCAGCGAAACCCGGGGAAGAAAACTGTTTTTT. Its protein is CASSETRGRKLFF. Supplemented by reference TRBV5-1 and TRBJ1-4, the full variable domain reads KAGVTQTPRYLIKTRGQQVTLSCSPISGHRSVSWYQQTPGQGLQFLFEYFSETQRNKGNFPGRFSGRQFSNSRSEMNVSTLELGDSALYLCASSETRGRKLFFGSGTQLSVL.

The chain recombines TRBV2 with TRBJ2-3, with 9 bases matching TRBD2. Trimming at V came to 6 bases and at J to 3 bases, leaving 10 bases not matched to a gene. This CDR3 has 16 residues. The germline V gene encodes CDR1 SNHLY and CDR2 FYNNEI. The CDR3 coding sequence is TGTGCCAGCAGCTCTTTGGGGGGACTAGCAACAGATACGCAGTATTTT. This encodes CASSSLGGLATDTQYF.

The chain joins TRBV27 to TRBJ1-2, with D possibly being TRBD1 (5 bases). This CDR3 contains 14 residues. V was trimmed by 3 bases and J by 6 bases, leaving 14 bases between them. The germline CDR1 and CDR2 sequences are MNHEY and SMNVEV (reference sequence). CDR3 in DNA: TGTGCCAGCAGTTTTATAGGGGTCCAGGATGGCTACACCTTC. Its translation: CASSFIGVQDGYTF.

The chain employs TRBV5-6 and TRBJ2-5, with 9 bases lining up with TRBD2. J gave up 1 base and V 0 bases, and 1 base lay outside the gene matches. The CDR3 spans 15 residues. CDR1 and CDR2 from the germline V gene are SGHDT and YYEEEE. The CDR3 here is CASSLGLAVQETQYF. The DNA for the CDR3 is TGTGCCAGCAGCTTGGGACTAGCGGTCCAAGAGACCCAGTACTTC.

The chain is built from TRBV15 and TRBJ2-1, with 9 positions matching TRBD1. The CDR3 is 17 amino acids. V was clipped by 0 bases and J by 1 base; unmatched bases: 4. Germline V CDR1 and CDR2: LNHNV, YYDKDF (reference sequence). The CDR3 DNA follows: TGTGCCACCAGCAGAGATGGGGGACAGGGTTCCTACAATGAGCAGTTCTTC. This codes for CATSRDGGQGSYNEQFF.

The chain couples TRBV4-1 to TRBJ1-1, with D maybe TRBD1 (6 bases). The CDR3 has 18 residues. Trimming cost V 4 bases and J 0 bases, with 21 bases left between them. Germline CDR1 is MGHRA and CDR2 is YSYEKL. As DNA, the CDR3 is TGCGCCAGCAGCCCATCTCGGGGGGTATGGGACATGAACACTGAAGCTTTCTTT. It yields the protein CASSPSRGVWDMNTEAFF.

The chain employs TRBV6-6 and TRBJ1-5, with a weak D call TRBD1 (5 bases). Per the germline V gene, CDR1 is MNHNY and CDR2 is SVGAGI (reference sequence). The CDR3 runs 12 residues. V lost 6 bases to trimming and J lost 7 bases, with 10 bases between them. The CDR3, as DNA: TGTGCCAGCAGAGAGACAGAACAGCCCCAGCATTTT. Translated: CASRETEQPQHF.

The chain employs TRBV6-2 or TRBV6-3 and TRBJ2-7; D unclear. The V gene's germline CDR1 is MNHEY and CDR2 SVGEGT. V was pared by 2 bases and J by 0 bases, with 17 bases between. The length of the CDR3 is 17 residues. The CDR3 is CASSYNKAGPSSYEQYF. CDR3 nucleotides: TGTGCCAGCAGTTACAACAAGGCAGGCCCAAGCTCCTACGAGCAGTACTTC.

The chain uses TRBV13 and TRBJ2-1; D possibly corresponds to TRBD1 (6 bases). Trimming stripped 5 bases from V and 9 bases from J, with 20 bases between. The length of the CDR3 is 15 residues. The germline V gene encodes CDR1 PRHDT and CDR2 FYEKMQ (reference sequence). The CDR3 coding sequence is TGTGCCAGCAGCGATAAGGAAACCAGGGGTAGTGAGCAGTTCTTC. Translation gives CASSDKETRGSEQFF.

This chain connects TRBV6-7 to TRBJ1-5; 8 bases fit TRBD1. TRBV6-7 is an open reading frame whose function is uncertain. Unmatched junction bases numbered 11, after V lost 6 bases and J lost 7 bases. This CDR3 contains 15 residues. CDR3 bases: TGTGCCAGCAGGCCTAACAGGGGGTATACCCAGCCCCAGCATTTT. It specifies CASRPNRGYTQPQHF.

The J gene is TRBJ2-5, the V gene TRBV5-4; 7 bases are shared with TRBD2. Per germline, CDR1 SGHNT and CDR2 YYREEE (reference sequence). The length of the CDR3 is 14 residues. The V segment lost 3 bases and the J segment 6 bases; nucleotides outside the gene matches: 8. The CDR3 coding sequence is TGTGCCAGCAGCTCCGGGGGGACGGGAAAGACCCAGTACTTC. This gives the protein CASSSGGTGKTQYF.

V is TRBV7-2 and J is TRBJ1-2; D not certain. Trimming shortened V by 5 bases and J by 4 bases, and 17 bases separated the two germline ends. This CDR3 region has 15 residues. Germline assignment: CDR1 SGHTA and CDR2 FQGNSA. The CDR3: CASSPTRGSPYGYTF. As DNA, the CDR3 is TGTGCCAGCAGCCCTACCCGCGGCAGCCCCTATGGCTACACCTTC.

The rearrangement links TRBV7-9 to TRBJ2-7; 7 nucleotides align to TRBD2. Germline lookup yields CDR1 SEHNR and CDR2 FQNEAQ (reference sequence). The V segment lost 5 bases and the J segment 5 bases; nucleotides outside the gene matches: 6. This CDR3 comprises 13 residues. CDR3: CASSGEGGDEQYV. CDR3 DNA sequence: TGTGCCAGCAGCGGGGAGGGAGGTGACGAGCAGTACGTC.

V usage is TRBV5-1 and J usage is TRBJ1-5; 9 bases match TRBD1. Trimming took 4 bases from V and 8 from J; bases not matched to a gene: 7. This CDR3 comprises 14 residues. The germline V gene has CDR1 SGHRS and CDR2 YFSETQ. The CDR3 loop is CASSLGTGTEPQHF. CDR3 coding DNA: TGCGCCAGCAGCCTCGGGACAGGGACGGAGCCCCAGCATTTT.